The 24 T cell receptor beta chains presented below share a single source sample, sequenced in a study of preoperative IRX-2 immunotherapy in early breast cancer (dated by TCRdb to between 2018 and 2021). The label giving this sample's treatment or condition can be read as: preoperative locoregional IRX-2 cytokine immunotherapy. Libraries were built with the immunoSEQ multiplex PCR assay. TCRdb stores this immuneACCESS table with in-frame sequences only. Part of the clones is absent; in the studies checked, under half of the shortfall reflects unresolved V genes, and no reason is known for the rest. This sample gives tens of thousands of clones in total; roughly four fifths of them show up just once. The ten biggest clones cover around 2.5% of the sample. The sample here was lymph node tissue, taken from a patient treated with IRX-2 immunotherapy. The receptor set was obtained from a human donor with breast cancer.

The count of this clone is one. The chain combines TRBV7-1 with TRBJ2-3; 14 nucleotides match TRBD2. Being an ORF, TRBV7-1 has a function that is uncertain. After removal of 4 bases from V and 4 bases from J, the junction contained 10 bases not matched to a gene. CDR3 length: 18 amino acids. The DNA for the CDR3 is TGTGCCAGCAGCTTATTTGCCCTGACTAGCGGGGGGGCAGATACGCAGTATTTT. Residues: CASSLFALTSGGADTQYF.

The chain employs TRBV28 and TRBJ1-2; the D gene is possibly TRBD1 (5 bases). The CDR3 has 16 residues. V was clipped by 2 bases and J by 2 bases, with 15 bases between them. The germline V gene has CDR1 MDHEN and CDR2 SYDVKM. The CDR3 sequence is CASSLSGASGNYGYTF. CDR3 DNA sequence: TGTGCCAGCAGTTTAAGTGGGGCCAGTGGGAACTATGGCTACACCTTC.

The chain joins TRBV6-8 to TRBJ2-6; D gene uncertain. The CDR3 spans 16 residues. Germline CDR1 is MNHGY and CDR2 is SAAAGT. V dropped 4 bases and J dropped 0 bases, with 10 bases sitting between them. The CDR3 DNA is TGTGCCAGCAGTTCGACGGCACGCTCTGGGGCCAACGTCCTGACTTTC. As protein: CASSSTARSGANVLTF.

This chain joins TRBV28 and TRBJ2-5; either TRBD1 or TRBD2 may fit D (5 bases each). Germline V gives CDR1 MDHEN, CDR2 SYDVKM. The CDR3 runs to 16 residues. Deletions cut 1 base from V and 1 base from J, with 13 bases between. CDR3 coding DNA: TGTGCCAGCAGTTTATCCAGGGACGGTCCCCAAGAGACCCAGTACTTC. This gives the protein CASSLSRDGPQETQYF.

The chain has TRBV11-3 and TRBJ2-7; TRBD1 matches 8 bases. The germline gives CDR1 SGHNT, CDR2 YENEEA. This CDR3 spans 14 amino acids. J was trimmed by 2 bases and V by 3 bases; bases with no gene match: 3. Written as DNA, the CDR3 is TGTGCCAGCAGCTTCGGACAGGGAACCTACGAGCAGTACTTC. This encodes CASSFGQGTYEQYF.

The chain links TRBV28 to TRBJ2-1; the D is unclear. CDR1 and CDR2 (germline): MDHEN, SYDVKM. This CDR3 is 15 amino acids long. V lost 6 bases to trimming and J lost 12 bases, with 24 bases between them. The CDR3 DNA follows: TGTGCCAGCAGGACCTTAGGCAGGCCAAGGTCGAGGCAGTTCTTC. Translating gives CASRTLGRPRSRQFF.

The chain has TRBV19 and TRBJ2-2; TRBD2 matches at 11 bases. Germline V gives CDR1 LNHDA, CDR2 SQIVND (reference sequence). This CDR3 spans 15 amino acids. The junction had 6 bases not matched to a gene; V was cut back by 5 bases and J by 7 bases. The CDR3 region is CASSPLAGDVGELFF. The CDR3 DNA reads as TGTGCCAGTAGTCCACTAGCGGGGGATGTCGGGGAGCTGTTTTTT.

This clone was observed a handful of times. The V and J genes are TRBV29-1 and TRBJ2-2; perhaps TRBD2 as D (6 bases). V was pared by 5 bases and J by 4 bases, with 14 bases between. This CDR3 comprises 14 residues. Germline values: CDR1 SQVTM, CDR2 ANQGSEA. This CDR3 is CSVSPSGSTGELFF. Written as DNA, the CDR3 is TGCAGCGTTAGTCCATCCGGGAGCACCGGGGAGCTGTTTTTT.

The chain links TRBV28 to TRBJ1-5; D might be TRBD1 (5 bases). Trimming pared 3 bases from V and 5 bases from J, leaving 11 bases between. The V gene's germline CDR1 is MDHEN and CDR2 SYDVKM. The CDR3 spans 14 residues. The CDR3, as DNA: TGTGCCAGCAGTTTCAGGGTTATAGATCAGCCCCAGCATTTT. Encoded protein: CASSFRVIDQPQHF.

J is TRBJ2-7 and V is TRBV6-4, with 9 bases matching TRBD1. With 3 bases clipped from V and 2 bases from J, the junction kept 5 bases outside the gene matches. This CDR3 is built from 15 residues. CDR1 and CDR2 from the germline V gene are MRHNA and SNTAGT. The CDR3 loop reads CASSEWGTGTYEQYF. In nucleotides, the CDR3 is TGTGCCAGCAGTGAATGGGGGACAGGGACCTACGAGCAGTACTTC.

The chain couples TRBV11-3 to TRBJ1-2; TRBD1 might be the D (5 bases). The germline V and J ends were trimmed by 1 base and 8 bases, with 17 bases remaining between them. CDR3 length: 15 amino acids. Germline V gives CDR1 SGHNT, CDR2 YENEEA. CDR3 sequence reads: CASSLGWGPRSGYTF. For the CDR3, the DNA is TGTGCCAGCAGCTTAGGGTGGGGACCTCGTTCGGGCTACACCTTC.

The V gene is TRBV18, the J gene TRBJ2-5; weak D call: TRBD2 (6 bases). The CDR3 runs to 14 residues. Trimming shortened V by 2 bases and J by 5 bases, and 12 bases separated the two germline ends. CDR1 and CDR2 from the germline V gene are KGHSH and LQKENI. The CDR3 reads CASSPIGRRETQYF. The CDR3 DNA reads as TGTGCCAGCTCACCAATCGGGAGACGGGAGACCCAGTACTTC.

This chain connects TRBV6-8 to TRBJ2-7; D perhaps matches TRBD2 (6 bases). Looked up from germline, CDR1 is MNHGY and CDR2 is SAAAGT. V lost 10 bases and J lost 3, with 16 bases in between. This CDR3 is built from 13 residues. CDR3 DNA: TGTGCCATCTGCTTAGCGGTTGGCTACGAGCAGTACTTC. Translation: CAICLAVGYEQYF.

The gene calls are TRBV6-8 and TRBJ2-1, with D possibly TRBD1 on 6 matching bases. Germline V gene sequence: CDR1 MNHGY, CDR2 SAAAGT. This CDR3 is built from 13 residues. Trimming left V 5 bases short and J 4 bases short, with 9 bases between. CDR3 residues: CASSRGQYNEQFF. CDR3 nucleotide sequence: TGTGCCAGCAGTAGAGGACAGTACAATGAGCAGTTCTTC.

The chain has TRBV28 and TRBJ2-1; no firm D call. V was shortened by 4 bases and J by 4 bases, with 11 bases between the two germline ends. Germline V lookup: CDR1 MDHEN, CDR2 SYDVKM. CDR3 length equals 14 residues. The CDR3 sequence is CASSSPLGYNEQFF. The CDR3 nucleotides are TGTGCCAGCAGTTCCCCCCTAGGGTACAATGAGCAGTTCTTC.

In its sample, this clone was seen a few times. This chain uses TRBV18 with TRBJ2-6; tentatively, D is TRBD1 (6 bases). The germline V gene has CDR1 KGHSH and CDR2 LQKENI. V was trimmed by 6 bases and J by 4 bases, leaving 16 bases between them. The CDR3 spans 16 residues. The CDR3 DNA reads TGTGCCAGCTCTCCGGGGACACGGTCCGGGGCCAACGTCCTGACTTTC. This codes for CASSPGTRSGANVLTF.

The rearrangement links TRBV29-1 to TRBJ1-1; 9 bases line up with TRBD1. Germline CDR1 SQVTM, CDR2 ANQGSEA. The CDR3 is made up of 13 amino acids. With 8 bases clipped from V and 1 base from J, the junction kept 5 bases outside the gene matches. The CDR3 DNA is TGCAGCACTACAGGGGGCGGGAACACTGAAGCTTTCTTT. Its protein product is CSTTGGGNTEAFF.

The chain couples TRBV25-1 to TRBJ2-5; possibly TRBD1 for D (6 bases). The V gene lost 0 bases and the J gene lost 5 bases, with 16 bases spanning the gap. CDR3 length equals 16 residues. From germline, CDR1 is MGHDK and CDR2 SYGVNS. CDR3 protein: CASSEYRAGVAETQYF. The CDR3 DNA reads TGTGCCAGCAGTGAATATAGGGCAGGGGTGGCCGAGACCCAGTACTTC. The whole variable domain, filled in from reference TRBV25-1 and TRBJ2-5, reads EADIYQTPRYLVIGTGKKITLECSQTMGHDKMYWYQQDPGMELHLIHYSYGVNSTEKGDLSSESTVSRIRTEHFPLTLESARPSHTSQYLCASSEYRAGVAETQYFGPGTRLLVL.

This sequence joins TRBV6-7 and TRBJ2-1, with TRBD1 identical over 7 bases. TRBV6-7 is filed as an ORF, its function uncertain. Unmatched junction bases numbered 3, after V lost 4 bases and J lost 6 bases. CDR3 length: 13 residues. The CDR3 DNA reads TGTGCCAGCAGTTTAAACAGGGGCAATGAGCAGTTCTTC. Protein product: CASSLNRGNEQFF.

The V gene is TRBV12-5, the J gene TRBJ2-1, with D tentatively TRBD2 (6 bases). Germline CDR1 is LGHNT and CDR2 is FRNRAP. This CDR3 is built from 15 residues. V was trimmed by 6 bases and J by 0 bases, leaving 12 bases between them. CDR3 in amino acids: CASGFGGLSYNEQFF. The CDR3 bases are TGTGCTAGTGGCTTCGGAGGGCTCTCCTACAATGAGCAGTTCTTC.

The V gene is TRBV7-5, the J gene TRBJ1-1; the listed D gene, TRBD1, was not tested against the DNA. TRBV7-5 is shown as a pseudogene. The CDR3 has 15 amino acids. This CDR3 is CASSLSAGQNTEAFF. CDR3 DNA: TGTGCCAGCAGCTTATCGGCAGGACAGAACACTGAAGCTTTCTTT.

V gene TRBV14 combines with J gene TRBJ1-2; no clear D. The CDR3 has 14 amino acids. Germline lookup yields CDR1 SGHDN and CDR2 FVKESK. Trimming removed 6 bases at V and 0 bases at J, with 11 bases between. The CDR3 sequence: CASSRLAANYGYTF. The CDR3 DNA reads TGTGCCAGCAGTCGCTTGGCAGCTAACTATGGCTACACCTTC. Supplemented by reference TRBV14 and TRBJ1-2, the full variable domain reads EAGVTQFPSHSVIEKGQTVTLRCDPISGHDNLYWYRRVMGKEIKFLLHFVKESKQDESGMPNNRFLAERTGGTYSTLKVQPAELEDSGVYFCASSRLAANYGYTFGSGTRLTVV.

The CDR3, as DNA: TGTGCCAGCAGTTATCAGACAGGGGTCACTGAAGCTTTCTTT. Residues: CASSYQTGVTEAFF. This rearrangement joins TRBV6-8 to TRBJ1-1; 8 positions agree with TRBD1. V was clipped by 3 bases and J by 4 bases; unmatched bases: 4. The germline V gene has CDR1 MNHGY and CDR2 SAAAGT. This CDR3 spans 14 amino acids.

The V gene is TRBV6-7, the J gene TRBJ1-4; 7 nucleotides align to TRBD1. TRBV6-7 is flagged as an ORF with uncertain function. The V and J ends lost 5 bases and 0 bases, in that order; junction bases with no gene match: 9. This CDR3 region has 17 residues. The CDR3 sequence: CASSTGGQTTTNEKLFF. CDR3 DNA: TGTGCCAGCAGTACCGGGGGACAGACAACAACTAATGAAAAACTGTTTTTT.